This is a list of T cell receptor beta chains from one sample in a study of T cell clonotyping in hematopoietic cell transplantation. Sequencing was performed with immunoSEQ multiplex PCR; in TCRdb, only in-frame clones are kept and a portion is missing. The sample includes under 20,000 clones, more than 70% of them seen just once. The sequencing used peripheral blood mononuclear cells, collected before stem cell transplant. The receptors come from a middle-aged man with acute myeloid leukemia. Some clones in this sample may be carry-over from other donors' samples. The CDR3 runs from the conserved cysteine through the conserved F or W. Each record gives: CDR3 DNA, CDR3 protein, clone size, D gene, V gene, J gene. D genes are given only for firm matches. The size field is filled for only some rows; it gives once, few, many or a size class.

TGTGCCAGCAGTTTGGTAGGGCCAGATACGCAGTATTTT	CASSLVGPDTQYF	-	-	TRBV27	TRBJ2-3
TGCGCCAGCAGCCAACACGGGACGGACTACAATGAGCAGTTCTTC	CASSQHGTDYNEQFF	-	-	TRBV4-3	TRBJ2-1
TGTGCCAGCAGTGAAACTTGGATGGGGACAGGGGGTTACTACGAGCAGTACTTC	CASSETWMGTGGYYEQYF	-	TRBD1	TRBV2	TRBJ2-7
TGCGCCAGCAGCCAAGATCGAGGGTACAGCACAGATACGCAGTATTTT	CASSQDRGYSTDTQYF	-	-	TRBV4-3	TRBJ2-3
TGCGCCAGCAGTGTCTCTGGAAACACCATATATTTT	CASSVSGNTIYF	-	-	TRBV10-2	TRBJ1-3
TGTGCCAGCAGTTACTCTGGCAGAAGCTCCTACGAGCAGTACTTC	CASSYSGRSSYEQYF	-	-	TRBV6-5	TRBJ2-7
TGTGCCAGCAGCTTATACAGGGGAATAGGCGAGCAGTACTTC	CASSLYRGIGEQYF	-	TRBD1	TRBV7-2	TRBJ2-7
TGTGCCAGTAGTAGAACAGGGGGTCAAGAGACCCAGTACTTC	CASSRTGGQETQYF	-	TRBD1	TRBV19	TRBJ2-5
TGTGCCAGCAGCCTCTCAAACGCAGATACGCAGTATTTT	CASSLSNADTQYF	-	-	TRBV28	TRBJ2-3
TGTGCCACCAGCATCGGAGGGGTCCAAGAGACCCAGTACTTC	CATSIGGVQETQYF	-	-	TRBV15	TRBJ2-5
TGTGCCAGCAGCTTAAAAGCCGCCTCGGGTGGCTACACCTTC	CASSLKAASGGYTF	-	-	TRBV7-2	TRBJ1-2
TGTGCCAGCAGCCCGCGAACACAGAACACCGGGGAGCTGTTTTTT	CASSPRTQNTGELFF	few	-	TRBV7-8	TRBJ2-2
TGCGCCAGCAGCGGGACAGCCCAGAACACTGAAGCTTTCTTT	CASSGTAQNTEAFF	-	TRBD1	TRBV5-1	TRBJ1-1
TGTGCCACTTCTAGGGACACTGAAGCTTTCTTT	CATSRDTEAFF	-	-	TRBV2	TRBJ1-1
TGTGCCAGCAGCCCGGACCCAAACTCCAACATGAACACTGAAGCTTTCTTT	CASSPDPNSNMNTEAFF	-	-	TRBV5-4	TRBJ1-1
TGTGCCAGCAGCTCCTCCCCGGGCCGGCTTCGTGGGACTTTCTTT	CASSSSPGRLRGTFF	-	-	TRBV9	TRBJ1-1
TGCGCCAGCAGAGAAGGTAGCGGGAGATACAATGAGCAGTTCTTC	CASREGSGRYNEQFF	-	TRBD2	TRBV5-1	TRBJ2-1
TGTGCCAGCAGTTTATACCCTCGGGTCCTCACTGAAGCTTTCTTT	CASSLYPRVLTEAFF	-	-	TRBV27	TRBJ1-1
TGTGCCAGCAGCAATTACAATGAGCAGTTCTTC	CASSNYNEQFF	-	-	TRBV7-6	TRBJ2-1
TGTGCCAGTAGTATCCTCGGGCTTCACAATGAGCAGTTCTTC	CASSILGLHNEQFF	-	-	TRBV19	TRBJ2-1
TGTGCCAGCAGTTATGACGAAGCGAACGAGCAGTACTTC	CASSYDEANEQYF	-	-	TRBV6-5	TRBJ2-7
TGTGCCAGCAGTTTACCGGCAAGGACAGGGGGCAACTCTGGGGCCAACGTCCTGACTTTC	CASSLPARTGGNSGANVLTF	-	TRBD1	TRBV28	TRBJ2-6
TGTGCCAGCAGTTACGGGACACCAGCCATTTACGAGCAGTACTTC	CASSYGTPAIYEQYF	-	-	TRBV6-6	TRBJ2-7
TGTGCCAGCACCCAAGGACAGCCCCCTTTCGGGGAGACCCAGTACTTC	CASTQGQPPFGETQYF	-	-	TRBV2	TRBJ2-5
TGTGCCTGGAGTGTAGGGAGGAACACTGAAGCTTTCTTT	CAWSVGRNTEAFF	few	-	TRBV30	TRBJ1-1
TGTGCCAGCAGCATATACAGGGAGGAAGACACTGAAGCTTTCTTT	CASSIYREEDTEAFF	-	-	TRBV12-1	TRBJ1-1
TGCGCCAGCAGCTTGGTCGGGATTGAAGCTTTCTTT	CASSLVGIEAFF	-	-	TRBV5-1	TRBJ1-1
TGTGCCAGCAGCTTAGGCGGTTTCCCAGATACGCAGTATTTT	CASSLGGFPDTQYF	-	-	TRBV11-2	TRBJ2-3
TGTGCCAGCAGCTCCACTAGCGGGGGGGTCCACAATGAGCAGTTCTTC	CASSSTSGGVHNEQFF	-	TRBD2	TRBV7-2	TRBJ2-1
TGTGCCAGCAGCTTAAGTAGCACGGGGGGAGAGACCCAGTACTTC	CASSLSSTGGETQYF	-	TRBD2	TRBV7-2	TRBJ2-5
TGTGCCAGCAGTTTACGGACAGGGGCAAATTCACCCCTCCACTTT	CASSLRTGANSPLHF	once	TRBD1	TRBV27	TRBJ1-6
TGTGCCAGCAGCTTTTTAACTAGCTCCTACGAGCAGTACTTC	CASSFLTSSYEQYF	-	-	TRBV7-2	TRBJ2-7
TGTGCCAGCAGCTGGGACATAGACGTTGGCGAGCAGTACTTC	CASSWDIDVGEQYF	-	-	TRBV5-5	TRBJ2-7
TGCGCCAGCAGCCAGAGACAGGGGAAGAATTCACCCCTCCACTTT	CASSQRQGKNSPLHF	-	TRBD1	TRBV4-3	TRBJ1-6